This TCR beta chain was observed in a study of cytotoxic CD8 clonotypes in ibrutinib-treated CLL. About the research overall: The patient breakdown showed fewer than 12 relapsed/refractory and around 16 treatment-naive cases, with under 18 IGHV unmutated. Outcomes included 25 or so partial and 2 complete responses; after median approximately six years, approximately 14 stayed remitted and 12 progressed.

Study results and limitations: Measured clonality at baseline was greater than in age-matched healthy donors and tracked with circulating CD8+ T-cell counts.

This CDR3 contains 16 residues. V shed 2 bases, J shed 5 bases, and the junction held 8 bases outside the gene matches. CDR1 is ENHRY and CDR2 is SYGVKD in the germline V gene. In regard to this clone: Its antigen is not known.

This table comes from immunoSEQ multiplex PCR, and its TCRdb copy is limited to in-frame clones, with some not included. This table holds about 76,000 clones, around four fifths found once. The gene calls are TRBV10-3 and TRBJ1-1; 10 nucleotides align to TRBD1. The specimen was PBMCs, collected after 24 months of ibrutinib treatment. This sequence was found in a human donor with chronic lymphocytic leukemia. DNA for the CDR3: TGTGCCATCAGTGAGAATCGTGGGACAGGGGTAACTGAAGCTTTCTTT. Protein sequence: CAISENRGTGVTEAFF.